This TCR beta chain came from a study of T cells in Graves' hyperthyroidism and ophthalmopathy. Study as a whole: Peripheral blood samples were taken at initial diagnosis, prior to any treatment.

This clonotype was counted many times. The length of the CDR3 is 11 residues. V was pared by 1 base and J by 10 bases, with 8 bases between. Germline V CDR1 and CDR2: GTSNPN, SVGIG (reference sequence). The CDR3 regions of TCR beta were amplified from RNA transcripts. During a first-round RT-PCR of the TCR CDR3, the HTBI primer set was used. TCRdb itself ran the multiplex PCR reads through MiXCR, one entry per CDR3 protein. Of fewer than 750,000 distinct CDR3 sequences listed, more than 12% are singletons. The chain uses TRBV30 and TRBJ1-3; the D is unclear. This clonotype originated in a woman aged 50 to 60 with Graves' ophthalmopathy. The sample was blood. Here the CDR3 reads CAWSEDLTIYF. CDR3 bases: TGTGCCTGGAGTGAAGACTTAACCATATATTTT.